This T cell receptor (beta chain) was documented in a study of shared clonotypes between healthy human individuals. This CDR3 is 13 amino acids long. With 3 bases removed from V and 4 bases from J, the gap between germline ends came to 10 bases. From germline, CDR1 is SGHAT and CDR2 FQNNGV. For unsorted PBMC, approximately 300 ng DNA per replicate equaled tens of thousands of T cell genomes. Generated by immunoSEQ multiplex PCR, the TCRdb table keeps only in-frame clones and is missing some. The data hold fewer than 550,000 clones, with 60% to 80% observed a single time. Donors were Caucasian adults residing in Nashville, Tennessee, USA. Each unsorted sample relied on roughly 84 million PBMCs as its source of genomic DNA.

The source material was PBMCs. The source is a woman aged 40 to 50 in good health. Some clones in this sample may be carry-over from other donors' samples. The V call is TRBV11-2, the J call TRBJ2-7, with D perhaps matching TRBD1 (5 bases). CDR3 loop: CASSFWTTYEQYF. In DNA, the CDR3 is TGTGCCAGCAGCTTCTGGACAACTTACGAGCAGTACTTC.